This TCR beta chain was recovered during a study of T-cell reconstitution after alpha-beta-depleted transplantation in children. Study-wide points: Fresh T-cell production supplied most of the T-cell counts and diversity seen one year after transplant. Expanded clones from the graft, numbering several hundred, reportedly supplied alpha-beta T cells about two months after transplant.

The CDR3 has 15 amino acids. In germline, CDR1 is WSHSY, CDR2 SAAADI. Unmatched junction bases numbered 1, after V lost 0 bases and J lost 3 bases. Preparation of the TCRbeta library used unique molecular identifiers. TCRdb reprocessed the PCR reads via MiXCR and lists one record per CDR3 protein. In the table there are 500,000 to 750,000 distinct CDR3 sequences, around 27% of which are singletons. This clonotype was seen repeatedly, ten times or more. Its target is not known. The specimen was PBMCs, collected before TCRalphabeta/CD19-depleted stem cell transplant. The chain recombines TRBV10-2 with TRBJ2-1, with TRBD2 matching 8 bases. This clonotype was obtained from a boy younger than two with Wiskott-Aldrich syndrome, due to receive a stem cell transplant. CDR3 coding DNA: TGCGCCAGCAGTGAGTCCGGGACTAGCTACAATGAGCAGTTCTTC. Translation: CASSESGTSYNEQFF.